The rows below give T cell receptor beta chains drawn from one sample of a study of control samples from healthy donors and cancer patients. Produced via immunoSEQ multiplex PCR; TCRdb's table is partial and in-frame only. Of 70,000 to 85,000 clones in the sample, around 92% are singletons; the top ten hold approximately 16%. Sequences were obtained from blood. The receptors were gathered from a man aged 50 or older in good health. The CDR3 runs from the conserved cysteine through the conserved F or W. The D gene is left open where the match is weak. Only some rows state a clone size, as once, few, many or a class for expanded clones.

abundance: .
v_gene: TRBV7-9
j_gene: TRBJ2-2
d_gene: TRBD1
CDR3nt: TGTGCCAGCAGCCCTACAGGGGGCTACACCGGGGAGCTGTTTTTT
CDR3aa: CASSPTGGYTGELFF

abundance: .
v_gene: TRBV5-6
j_gene: TRBJ2-1
d_gene: .
CDR3nt: TGTGCCAGCAGCTTCCGGGACGGTTTAGGTGAGCAGTTCTTC
CDR3aa: CASSFRDGLGEQFF

abundance: once
v_gene: TRBV1
j_gene: TRBJ1-5
d_gene: .
CDR3nt: TGCACCAGCCCCCCCGGCCGGGACACAAATCAGCCCCAGCATTTT
CDR3aa: CTSPPGRDTNQPQHF

abundance: .
v_gene: TRBV5-4
j_gene: TRBJ1-5
d_gene: TRBD1
CDR3nt: TGTGCCAGCAGCGTCGACAGGGGCAATCAGCCCCAGCATTTT
CDR3aa: CASSVDRGNQPQHF

abundance: once
v_gene: TRBV12-3/TRBV12-4
j_gene: TRBJ1-6
d_gene: .
CDR3nt: TGTGCCAGCAGTTTCAGGGATAGATCACCCCTCCACTTT
CDR3aa: CASSFRDRSPLHF

abundance: .
v_gene: TRBV12-5
j_gene: TRBJ1-1
d_gene: .
CDR3nt: TGTGCTAGTGGTTTGGTGGCCGGTGAAGCTTTCTTT
CDR3aa: CASGLVAGEAFF

abundance: .
v_gene: TRBV19
j_gene: TRBJ2-2
d_gene: TRBD1
CDR3nt: TGTGCCAGTAATGGACAGGGGAACACCGGGGAGCTGTTTTTT
CDR3aa: CASNGQGNTGELFF

abundance: once
v_gene: TRBV2
j_gene: TRBJ1-2
d_gene: .
CDR3nt: TGTGCCAGCAGTCGGACGGCCGGCTACACCTTC
CDR3aa: CASSRTAGYTF

abundance: .
v_gene: TRBV5-1
j_gene: TRBJ1-6
d_gene: .
CDR3nt: TGCGCCAGCAGCTTCGGGGATGGCGTTTCACCCCTCCACTTT
CDR3aa: CASSFGDGVSPLHF

abundance: .
v_gene: TRBV5-1
j_gene: TRBJ1-1
d_gene: TRBD1
CDR3nt: TGCGCCAGCAGCACACGAGGGACAGAGCATGAAGCTTTCTTT
CDR3aa: CASSTRGTEHEAFF

abundance: .
v_gene: TRBV6-5
j_gene: TRBJ1-5
d_gene: TRBD1
CDR3nt: TGTGCCAGCAGTAACGGACAGGGAAGGCAGCCCCAGCATTTT
CDR3aa: CASSNGQGRQPQHF

abundance: .
v_gene: TRBV29-1
j_gene: TRBJ1-2
d_gene: .
CDR3nt: TGCAGCGTGCCCCATAAACGACAGTACTATGGCTACACCTTC
CDR3aa: CSVPHKRQYYGYTF

abundance: .
v_gene: TRBV9
j_gene: TRBJ2-2
d_gene: .
CDR3nt: TGTGCCAGCAGCGTAGCATCCGGGGAGCTGTTTTTT
CDR3aa: CASSVASGELFF

abundance: .
v_gene: TRBV5-1
j_gene: TRBJ1-1
d_gene: .
CDR3nt: TGCGCCAGCAGGCAGGGAGAGTCTGAAGCTTTCTTT
CDR3aa: CASRQGESEAFF

abundance: .
v_gene: TRBV7-9
j_gene: TRBJ2-1
d_gene: .
CDR3nt: TGTGCCAGCAGCTTAGCAGGGGGCAATGAGCAGTTCTTC
CDR3aa: CASSLAGGNEQFF

abundance: .
v_gene: TRBV19
j_gene: TRBJ2-3
d_gene: TRBD1
CDR3nt: TGTGCCAGTAGCAGGGGGCACGGGGATACGCAGTATTTT
CDR3aa: CASSRGHGDTQYF

abundance: .
v_gene: TRBV29-1
j_gene: TRBJ2-7
d_gene: TRBD1
CDR3nt: TGCAGCGTCGGCCGGACGACAGGGGTCAACTCCTACGAGCAGTACTTC
CDR3aa: CSVGRTTGVNSYEQYF

abundance: few
v_gene: TRBV6-5
j_gene: TRBJ1-6
d_gene: .
CDR3nt: TGTGCCAGCAGTCCTAGGACAATGGGTAATTCACCCCTCCACTTT
CDR3aa: CASSPRTMGNSPLHF

abundance: .
v_gene: TRBV10-3
j_gene: TRBJ2-3
d_gene: TRBD1
CDR3nt: TGTGCCATGTCAGGGGGTTCAGATACGCAGTATTTT
CDR3aa: CAMSGGSDTQYF

abundance: .
v_gene: TRBV6-5
j_gene: TRBJ1-5
d_gene: .
CDR3nt: TGTGCCAGCAGTTACGGAAAGGGGCGACAGCCCCAGCATTTT
CDR3aa: CASSYGKGRQPQHF

abundance: .
v_gene: TRBV5-8
j_gene: TRBJ2-2
d_gene: .
CDR3nt: TGTGCCAGCAGTTTGGGCAGGATATTCACCGGGGAGCTGTTTTTT
CDR3aa: CASSLGRIFTGELFF

abundance: .
v_gene: TRBV5-6
j_gene: TRBJ1-2
d_gene: TRBD1
CDR3nt: TGTGCCAGCAGCAAAACCGGGACAGGGACCCATGGCTACACCTTC
CDR3aa: CASSKTGTGTHGYTF

abundance: once
v_gene: TRBV19
j_gene: TRBJ1-1
d_gene: .
CDR3nt: TGTGCCAGTAGTACAATGGGAGGGGCCACTGAAGCTTTCTTT
CDR3aa: CASSTMGGATEAFF

abundance: .
v_gene: TRBV10-1
j_gene: TRBJ2-2
d_gene: .
CDR3nt: TGCGCCAGCAATCACCGAGTGGCCGGGGAGCTGTTTTTT
CDR3aa: CASNHRVAGELFF

abundance: once
v_gene: TRBV5-1
j_gene: TRBJ1-1
d_gene: .
CDR3nt: TGCGCCAGCAGCTTTCAACAGCTGAACACTGAAGCTTTCTTT
CDR3aa: CASSFQQLNTEAFF

abundance: .
v_gene: TRBV6-2/TRBV6-3
j_gene: TRBJ1-5
d_gene: .
CDR3nt: TGTGCCAGCAGCCGGACAGCTAATCAGCCCCAGCATTTT
CDR3aa: CASSRTANQPQHF

abundance: .
v_gene: TRBV5-1
j_gene: TRBJ2-5
d_gene: .
CDR3nt: TGCGCCAGCAGCCCCAGGGTGGGGGGTCAAGAGACCCAGTACTTC
CDR3aa: CASSPRVGGQETQYF

abundance: few
v_gene: TRBV3-1/TRBV3-2
j_gene: TRBJ2-5
d_gene: TRBD1
CDR3nt: TGTGCCAGCAGCCGTTCAACAGGGGCCGGGACCCAGTACTTC
CDR3aa: CASSRSTGAGTQYF

abundance: .
v_gene: TRBV5-4
j_gene: TRBJ2-3
d_gene: .
CDR3nt: TGTGCCAGCAGCTTCAGGGGCACAGATACGCAGTATTTT
CDR3aa: CASSFRGTDTQYF

abundance: .
v_gene: TRBV24-1
j_gene: TRBJ1-2
d_gene: .
CDR3nt: TGTGCCACCAGTGACCCCGGGACGGACTATGGCTACACCTTC
CDR3aa: CATSDPGTDYGYTF

abundance: .
v_gene: TRBV10-3
j_gene: TRBJ1-5
d_gene: .
CDR3nt: TGTGCCATCAGTGACGGACTCACCGAGAGGCAGCCCCAGCATTTT
CDR3aa: CAISDGLTERQPQHF

abundance: once
v_gene: TRBV6-5
j_gene: TRBJ2-7
d_gene: .
CDR3nt: TGTGCCAGCCCCGGCGGAAATAGTCAATACGAGCAGTACTTC
CDR3aa: CASPGGNSQYEQYF

abundance: .
v_gene: TRBV5-4
j_gene: TRBJ1-2
d_gene: .
CDR3nt: TGTGCCAGCAGCTTGAGAGACAGGTCCTATGGCTACACCTTC
CDR3aa: CASSLRDRSYGYTF

abundance: .
v_gene: TRBV6-5
j_gene: TRBJ1-2
d_gene: TRBD1
CDR3nt: TGTGCCAGCAGTTACTTGAGGACAGGGAGGAATGGCTACACCTTC
CDR3aa: CASSYLRTGRNGYTF

abundance: .
v_gene: TRBV30
j_gene: TRBJ2-6
d_gene: .
CDR3nt: TGTGCCTGTAGGGGCTCTGGGGCCAACGTCCTGACTTTC
CDR3aa: CACRGSGANVLTF

abundance: .
v_gene: TRBV6-6
j_gene: TRBJ1-3
d_gene: TRBD1
CDR3nt: TGTGCCAGCAGTTCGGACAGGTCAGCCGTCACCATATATTTT
CDR3aa: CASSSDRSAVTIYF

abundance: .
v_gene: TRBV5-1
j_gene: TRBJ2-3
d_gene: .
CDR3nt: TGCGCCAGCAGCTTGGGGTTGGGGGGTGGAACAGATACGCAGTATTTT
CDR3aa: CASSLGLGGGTDTQYF

abundance: .
v_gene: TRBV24-1
j_gene: TRBJ2-2
d_gene: .
CDR3nt: TGTGCCACCAGTGATCCCTGGGGCTCCGGGACACTGAACACCGGGGAGCTGTTTTTT
CDR3aa: CATSDPWGSGTLNTGELFF

abundance: few
v_gene: TRBV5-1
j_gene: TRBJ2-7
d_gene: TRBD2
CDR3nt: TGCGCCAGCAGCCTGGCGGGGGGGGAATCCGAGCAGTACTTC
CDR3aa: CASSLAGGESEQYF

abundance: .
v_gene: TRBV9
j_gene: TRBJ1-2
d_gene: .
CDR3nt: TGTGCCAGCAGCGTAGCTCGGGGGTGGGATAACTATGGCTACACCTTC
CDR3aa: CASSVARGWDNYGYTF

abundance: few
v_gene: TRBV6-5
j_gene: TRBJ1-2
d_gene: .
CDR3nt: TGTGCCAGCTCTCTAAGACCAGGGGCCGAAGGTGGCTACACCTTC
CDR3aa: CASSLRPGAEGGYTF